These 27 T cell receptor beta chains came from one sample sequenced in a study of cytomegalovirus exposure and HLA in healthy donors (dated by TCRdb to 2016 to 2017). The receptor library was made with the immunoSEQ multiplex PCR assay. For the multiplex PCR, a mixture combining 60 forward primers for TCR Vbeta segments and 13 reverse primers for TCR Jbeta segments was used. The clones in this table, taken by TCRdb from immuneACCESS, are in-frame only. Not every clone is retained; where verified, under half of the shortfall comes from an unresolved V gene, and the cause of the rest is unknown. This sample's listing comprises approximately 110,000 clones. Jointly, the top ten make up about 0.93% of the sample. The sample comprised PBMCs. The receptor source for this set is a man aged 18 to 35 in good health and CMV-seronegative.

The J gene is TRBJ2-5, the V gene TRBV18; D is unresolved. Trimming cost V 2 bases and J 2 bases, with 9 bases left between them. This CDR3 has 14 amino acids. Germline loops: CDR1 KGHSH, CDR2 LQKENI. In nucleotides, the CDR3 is TGTGCCAGCTCACCAACGGGTCCTCAAGAGACCCAGTACTTC. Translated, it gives CASSPTGPQETQYF.

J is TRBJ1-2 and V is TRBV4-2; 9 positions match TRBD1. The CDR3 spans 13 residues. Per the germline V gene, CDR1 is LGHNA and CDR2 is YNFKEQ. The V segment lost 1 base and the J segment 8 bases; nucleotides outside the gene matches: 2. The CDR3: CASSQGTGEGYTF. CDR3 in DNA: TGTGCCAGCAGCCAAGGGACAGGGGAAGGCTACACCTTC.

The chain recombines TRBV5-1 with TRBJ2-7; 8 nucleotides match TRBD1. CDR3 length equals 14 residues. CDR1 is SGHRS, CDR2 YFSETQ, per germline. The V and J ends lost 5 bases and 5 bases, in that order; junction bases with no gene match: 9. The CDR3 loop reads CASSGGQEWDEQYF. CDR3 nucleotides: TGCGCCAGCAGTGGGGGACAGGAATGGGACGAGCAGTACTTC.

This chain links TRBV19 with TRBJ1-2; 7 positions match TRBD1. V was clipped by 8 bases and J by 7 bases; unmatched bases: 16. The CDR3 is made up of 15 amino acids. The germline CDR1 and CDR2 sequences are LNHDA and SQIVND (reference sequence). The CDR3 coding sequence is TGTGCCAGTGTATTCACAGGGGCTGGGTTAGGTGGCTACACCTTC. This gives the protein CASVFTGAGLGGYTF. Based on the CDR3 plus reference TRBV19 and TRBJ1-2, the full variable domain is DGGITQSPKYLFRKEGQNVTLSCEQNLNHDAMYWYRQDPGQGLRLIYYSQIVNDFQKGDIAEGYSVSREKKESFPLTVTSAQKNPTAFYLCASVFTGAGLGGYTFGSGTRLTVV.

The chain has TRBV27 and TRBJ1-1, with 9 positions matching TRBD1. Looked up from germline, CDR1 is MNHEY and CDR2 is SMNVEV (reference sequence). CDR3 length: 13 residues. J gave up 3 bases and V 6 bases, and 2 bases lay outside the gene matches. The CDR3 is CASRGQGYTEAFF. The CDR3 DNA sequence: TGTGCCAGCAGGGGACAGGGTTACACTGAAGCTTTCTTT.

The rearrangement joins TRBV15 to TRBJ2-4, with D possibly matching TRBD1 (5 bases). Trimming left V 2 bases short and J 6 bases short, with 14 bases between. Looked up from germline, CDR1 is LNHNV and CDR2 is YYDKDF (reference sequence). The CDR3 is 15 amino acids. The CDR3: CATSRYGADLNIQYF. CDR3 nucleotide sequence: TGTGCCACCAGCAGATATGGGGCAGACCTAAACATTCAGTACTTC.

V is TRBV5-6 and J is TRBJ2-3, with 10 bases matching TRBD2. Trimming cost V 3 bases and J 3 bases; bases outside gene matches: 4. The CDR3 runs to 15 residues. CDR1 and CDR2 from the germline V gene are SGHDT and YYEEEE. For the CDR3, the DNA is TGTGCCAGCAGCTCTAGCGGGAGAGGGACAGATACGCAGTATTTT. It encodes CASSSSGRGTDTQYF.

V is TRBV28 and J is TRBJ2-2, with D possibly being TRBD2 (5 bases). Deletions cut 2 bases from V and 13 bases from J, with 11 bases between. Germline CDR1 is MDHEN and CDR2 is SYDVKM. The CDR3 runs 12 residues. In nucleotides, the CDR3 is TGTGCCAGCAGTTTAAATGAGGGCGGGCTGTTTTTT. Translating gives CASSLNEGGLFF.

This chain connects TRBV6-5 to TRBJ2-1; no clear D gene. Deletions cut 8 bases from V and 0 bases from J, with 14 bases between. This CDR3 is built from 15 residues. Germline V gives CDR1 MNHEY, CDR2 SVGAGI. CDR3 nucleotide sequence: TGTGCCAGCCTCCCGTTGGTGAGCTCCTACAATGAGCAGTTCTTC. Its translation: CASLPLVSSYNEQFF.

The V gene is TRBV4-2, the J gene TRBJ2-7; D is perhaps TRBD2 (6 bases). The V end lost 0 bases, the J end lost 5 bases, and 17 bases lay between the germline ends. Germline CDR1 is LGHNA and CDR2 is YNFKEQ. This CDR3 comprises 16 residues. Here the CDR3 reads CASSQELRGSFDEQYF. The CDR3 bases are TGTGCCAGCAGCCAAGAACTGCGGGGTAGTTTCGACGAGCAGTACTTC.

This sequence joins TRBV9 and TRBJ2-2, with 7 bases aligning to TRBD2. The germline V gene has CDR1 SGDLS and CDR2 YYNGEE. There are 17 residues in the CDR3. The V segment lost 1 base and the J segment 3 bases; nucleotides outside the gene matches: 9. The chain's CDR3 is CASSVQGGSTYTGELFF. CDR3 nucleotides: TGTGCCAGCAGCGTACAGGGCGGGAGTACCTACACCGGGGAGCTGTTTTTT. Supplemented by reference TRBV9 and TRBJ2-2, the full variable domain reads DSGVTQTPKHLITATGQRVTLRCSPRSGDLSVYWYQQSLDQGLQFLIQYYNGEERAKGNILERFSAQQFPDLHSELNLSSLELGDSALYFCASSVQGGSTYTGELFFGEGSRLTVL.

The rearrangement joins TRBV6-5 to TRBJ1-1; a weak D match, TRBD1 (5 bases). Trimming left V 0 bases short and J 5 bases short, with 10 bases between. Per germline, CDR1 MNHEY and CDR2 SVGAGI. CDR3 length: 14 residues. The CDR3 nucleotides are TGTGCCAGCAGTTACTCGGGGGGTGCGACTGAAGCTTTCTTT. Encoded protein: CASSYSGGATEAFF.

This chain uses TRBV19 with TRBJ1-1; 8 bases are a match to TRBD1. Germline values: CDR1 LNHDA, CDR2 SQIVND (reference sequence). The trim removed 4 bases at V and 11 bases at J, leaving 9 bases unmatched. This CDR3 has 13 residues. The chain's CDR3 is CASSRQGRRGAFF. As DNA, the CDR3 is TGTGCCAGTAGTAGACAGGGGCGCCGAGGGGCTTTCTTT.

DNA for the CDR3: TGTGCCAGCAGCTTCGAGAAGGGGGCCTACGAGCAGTACTTC. It is translated as CASSFEKGAYEQYF. This chain links TRBV5-4 with TRBJ2-7, with D possibly TRBD1 on 6 matching bases. CDR3 size: 14 residues. Between the trimmed V and J ends, which lost 2 bases and 2 bases, there was a span of 11 bases. Germline V gene data show CDR1 as SGHNT and CDR2 as YYREEE (reference sequence).

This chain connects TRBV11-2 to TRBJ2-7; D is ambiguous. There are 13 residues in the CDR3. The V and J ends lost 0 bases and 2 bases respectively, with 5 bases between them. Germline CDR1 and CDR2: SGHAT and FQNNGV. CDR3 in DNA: TGTGCCAGCAGCTTAGATCCAGCCTACGAGCAGTACTTC. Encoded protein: CASSLDPAYEQYF.

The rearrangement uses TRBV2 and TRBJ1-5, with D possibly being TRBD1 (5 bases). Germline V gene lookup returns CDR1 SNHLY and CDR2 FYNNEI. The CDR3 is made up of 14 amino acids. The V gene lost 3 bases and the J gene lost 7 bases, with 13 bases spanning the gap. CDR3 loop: CASSDRGAGQPQHF. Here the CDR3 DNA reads TGTGCCAGCAGTGATCGAGGGGCGGGGCAGCCCCAGCATTTT.

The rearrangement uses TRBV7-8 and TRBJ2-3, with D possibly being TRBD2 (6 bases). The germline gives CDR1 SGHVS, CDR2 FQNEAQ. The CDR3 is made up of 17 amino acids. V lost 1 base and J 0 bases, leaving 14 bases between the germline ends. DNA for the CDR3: TGTGCCAGCAGCTTAGGTCCCCCCGGGACTAGCACAGATACGCAGTATTTT. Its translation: CASSLGPPGTSTDTQYF.

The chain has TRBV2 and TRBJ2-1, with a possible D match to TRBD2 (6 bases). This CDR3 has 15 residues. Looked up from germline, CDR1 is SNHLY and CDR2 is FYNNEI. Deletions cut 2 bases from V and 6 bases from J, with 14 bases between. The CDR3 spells CASSEFGGTSNEQFF. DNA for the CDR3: TGTGCCAGCAGTGAATTCGGCGGGACTTCCAATGAGCAGTTCTTC.

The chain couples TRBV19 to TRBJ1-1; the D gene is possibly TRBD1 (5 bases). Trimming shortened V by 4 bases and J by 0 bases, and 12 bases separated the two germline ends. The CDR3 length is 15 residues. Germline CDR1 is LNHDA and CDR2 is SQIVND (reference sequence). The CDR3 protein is CASSTSTGLNTEAFF. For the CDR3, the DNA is TGTGCCAGTAGTACTTCAACAGGCCTGAACACTGAAGCTTTCTTT. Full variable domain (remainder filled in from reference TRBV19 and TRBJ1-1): DGGITQSPKYLFRKEGQNVTLSCEQNLNHDAMYWYRQDPGQGLRLIYYSQIVNDFQKGDIAEGYSVSREKKESFPLTVTSAQKNPTAFYLCASSTSTGLNTEAFFGQGTRLTVV.

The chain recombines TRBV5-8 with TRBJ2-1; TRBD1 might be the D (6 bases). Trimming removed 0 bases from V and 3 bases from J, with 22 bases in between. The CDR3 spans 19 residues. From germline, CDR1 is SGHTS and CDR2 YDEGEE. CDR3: CASSLALAGGLQIYNEQFF. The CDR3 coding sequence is TGTGCCAGCAGCTTGGCCTTAGCTGGGGGCCTTCAGATCTACAATGAGCAGTTCTTC. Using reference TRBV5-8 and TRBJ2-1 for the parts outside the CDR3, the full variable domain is EAGVTQSPTHLIKTRGQQATLRCSPISGHTSVYWYQQALGLGLQFLLWYDEGEERNRGNFPPRFSGRQFPNYSSELNVNALELEDSALYLCASSLALAGGLQIYNEQFFGPGTRLTVL.

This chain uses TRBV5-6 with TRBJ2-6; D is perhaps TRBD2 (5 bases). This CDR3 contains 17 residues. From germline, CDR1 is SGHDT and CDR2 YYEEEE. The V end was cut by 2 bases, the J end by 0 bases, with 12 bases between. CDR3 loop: CASSLGGGTSGANVLTF. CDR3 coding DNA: TGTGCCAGCAGCTTAGGAGGAGGAACCTCTGGGGCCAACGTCCTGACTTTC.

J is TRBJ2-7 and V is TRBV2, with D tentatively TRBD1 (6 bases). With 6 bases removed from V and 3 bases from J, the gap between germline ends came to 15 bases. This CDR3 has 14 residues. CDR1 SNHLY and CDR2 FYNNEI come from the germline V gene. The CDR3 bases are TGTGCCAGCAGAGATCCGGGACATGACTACGAGCAGTACTTC. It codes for CASRDPGHDYEQYF.

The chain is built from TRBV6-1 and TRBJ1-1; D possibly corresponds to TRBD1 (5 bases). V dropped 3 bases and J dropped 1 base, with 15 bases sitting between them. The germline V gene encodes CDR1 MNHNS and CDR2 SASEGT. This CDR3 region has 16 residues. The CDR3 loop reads CASSEGRAWTNTEAFF. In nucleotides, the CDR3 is TGTGCCAGCAGTGAGGGGCGTGCCTGGACGAACACTGAAGCTTTCTTT.

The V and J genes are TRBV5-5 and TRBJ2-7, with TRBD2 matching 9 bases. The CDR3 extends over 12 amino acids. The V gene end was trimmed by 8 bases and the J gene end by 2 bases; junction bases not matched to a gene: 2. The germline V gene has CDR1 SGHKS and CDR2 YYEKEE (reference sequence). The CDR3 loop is CASGGGAYEQYF. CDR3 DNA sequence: TGTGCCAGTGGCGGGGGGGCCTACGAGCAGTACTTC.

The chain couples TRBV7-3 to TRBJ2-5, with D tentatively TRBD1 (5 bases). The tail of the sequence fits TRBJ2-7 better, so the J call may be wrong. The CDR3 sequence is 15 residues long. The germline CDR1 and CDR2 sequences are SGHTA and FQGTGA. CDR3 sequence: CASSPGRVGIDEQYF. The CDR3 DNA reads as TGTGCCAGCAGCCCTGGCAGGGTGGGTATCGACGAGCAGTACTTC.

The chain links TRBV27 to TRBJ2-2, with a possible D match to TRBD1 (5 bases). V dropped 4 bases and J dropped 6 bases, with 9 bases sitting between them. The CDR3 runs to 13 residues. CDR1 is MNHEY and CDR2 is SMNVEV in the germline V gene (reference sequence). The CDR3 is CASSSPRAGELFF. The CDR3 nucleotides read TGTGCCAGCAGTTCTCCCAGGGCCGGGGAGCTGTTTTTT.

The CDR3 nucleotides read TGTGCCAGCAGCTTCGATTCCCGACAGGACCACTATGGCTACACCTTC. This gives the protein CASSFDSRQDHYGYTF. The J gene is TRBJ1-2, the V gene TRBV7-9; the D gene is possibly TRBD1 (6 bases). The germline CDR1 and CDR2 sequences are SEHNR and FQNEAQ (reference sequence). The CDR3 spans 16 residues. V was shortened by 3 bases and J by 3 bases, with 17 bases between the two germline ends.